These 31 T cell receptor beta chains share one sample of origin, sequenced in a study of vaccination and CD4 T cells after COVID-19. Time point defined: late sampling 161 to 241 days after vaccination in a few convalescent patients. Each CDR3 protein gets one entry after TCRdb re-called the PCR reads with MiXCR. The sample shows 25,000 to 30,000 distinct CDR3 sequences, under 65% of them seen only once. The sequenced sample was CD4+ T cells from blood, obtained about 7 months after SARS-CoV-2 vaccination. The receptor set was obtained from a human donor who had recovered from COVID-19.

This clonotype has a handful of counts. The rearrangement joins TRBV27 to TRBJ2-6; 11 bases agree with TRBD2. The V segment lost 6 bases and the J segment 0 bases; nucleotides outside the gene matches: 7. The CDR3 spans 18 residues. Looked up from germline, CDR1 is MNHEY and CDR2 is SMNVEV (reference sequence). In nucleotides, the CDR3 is TGTGCCAGCAGCACCGGGACTAGCGGTTTCTCTGGGGCCAACGTCCTGACTTTC. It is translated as CASSTGTSGFSGANVLTF.

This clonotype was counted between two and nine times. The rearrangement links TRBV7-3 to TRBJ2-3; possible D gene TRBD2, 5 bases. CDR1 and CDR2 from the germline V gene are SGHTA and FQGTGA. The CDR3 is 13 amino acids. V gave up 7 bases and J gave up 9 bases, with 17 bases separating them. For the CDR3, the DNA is TGTGCCAGCACCCTTACTAGTGACGGCACGCAGTATTTT. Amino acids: CASTLTSDGTQYF. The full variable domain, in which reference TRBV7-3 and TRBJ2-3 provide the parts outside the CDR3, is GAGVSQTPSNKVTEKGKYVELRCDPISGHTALYWYRQSLGQGPEFLIYFQGTGAADDSGLPNDRFFAVRPEGSVSTLKIQRTERGDSAVYLCASTLTSDGTQYFGPGTRLTVL.

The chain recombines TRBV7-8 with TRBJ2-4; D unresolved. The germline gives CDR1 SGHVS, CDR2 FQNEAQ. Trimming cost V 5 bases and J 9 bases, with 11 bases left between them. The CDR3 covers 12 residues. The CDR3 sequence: CASSLASGIQYF. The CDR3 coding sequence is TGTGCCAGCAGCCTGGCTTCTGGCATTCAGTACTTC.

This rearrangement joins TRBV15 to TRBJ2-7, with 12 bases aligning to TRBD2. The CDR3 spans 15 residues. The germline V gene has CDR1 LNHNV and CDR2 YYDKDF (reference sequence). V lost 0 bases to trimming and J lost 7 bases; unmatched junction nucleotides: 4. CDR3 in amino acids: CATSRDLAGGREQYF. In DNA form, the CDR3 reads TGTGCCACCAGCAGAGATCTAGCGGGAGGGAGAGAGCAGTACTTC.

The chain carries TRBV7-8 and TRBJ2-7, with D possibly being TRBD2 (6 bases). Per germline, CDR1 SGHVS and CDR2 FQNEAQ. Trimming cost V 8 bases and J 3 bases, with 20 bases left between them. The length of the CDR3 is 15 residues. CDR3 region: CASGRGPGVNYEQYF. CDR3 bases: TGTGCCAGCGGTAGGGGTCCGGGAGTAAACTACGAGCAGTACTTC.

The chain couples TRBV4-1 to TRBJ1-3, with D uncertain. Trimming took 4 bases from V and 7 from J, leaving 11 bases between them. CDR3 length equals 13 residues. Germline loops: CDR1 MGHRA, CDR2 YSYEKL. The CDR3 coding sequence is TGCGCCAGCAGCCCCCAGGCCGGGAACACCATATATTTT. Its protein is CASSPQAGNTIYF.

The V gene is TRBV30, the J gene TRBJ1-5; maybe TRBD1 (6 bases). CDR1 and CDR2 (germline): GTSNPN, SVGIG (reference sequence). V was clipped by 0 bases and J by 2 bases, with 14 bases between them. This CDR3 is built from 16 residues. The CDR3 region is CAWSVLGGRGNQPQHF. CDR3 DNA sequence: TGTGCCTGGAGTGTACTCGGGGGGCGCGGCAATCAGCCCCAGCATTTT. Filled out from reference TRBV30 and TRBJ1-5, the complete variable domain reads SQTIHQWPATLVQPVGSPLSLECTVEGTSNPNLYWYRQAAGRGLQLLFYSVGIGQISSEVPQNLSASRPQDRQFILSSKKLLLSDSGFYLCAWSVLGGRGNQPQHFGDGTRLSIL.

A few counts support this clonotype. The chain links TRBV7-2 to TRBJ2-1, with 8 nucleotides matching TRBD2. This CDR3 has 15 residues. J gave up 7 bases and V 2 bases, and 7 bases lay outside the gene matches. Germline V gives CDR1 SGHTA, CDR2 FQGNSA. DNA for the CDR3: TGTGCCAGCAGCTTATCTCCGGGGGGGCAGAATGAGCAGTTCTTC. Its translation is CASSLSPGGQNEQFF.

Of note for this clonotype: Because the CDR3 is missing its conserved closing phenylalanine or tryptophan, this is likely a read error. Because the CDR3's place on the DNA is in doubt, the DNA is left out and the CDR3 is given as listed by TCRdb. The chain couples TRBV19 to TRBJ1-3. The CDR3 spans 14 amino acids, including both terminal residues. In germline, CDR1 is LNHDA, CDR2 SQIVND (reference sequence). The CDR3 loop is CATRGGDWRTPYIL.

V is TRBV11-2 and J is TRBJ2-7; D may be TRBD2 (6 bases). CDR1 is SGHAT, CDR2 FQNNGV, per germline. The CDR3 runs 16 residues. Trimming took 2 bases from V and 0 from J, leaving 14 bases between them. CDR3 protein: CASSLHPRGLSYEQYF. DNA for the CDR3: TGTGCCAGCAGCTTACATCCTAGGGGACTCTCCTACGAGCAGTACTTC.

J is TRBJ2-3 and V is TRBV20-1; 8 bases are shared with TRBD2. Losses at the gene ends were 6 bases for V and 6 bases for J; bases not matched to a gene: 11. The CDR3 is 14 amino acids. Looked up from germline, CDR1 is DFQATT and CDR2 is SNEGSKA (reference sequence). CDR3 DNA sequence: TGCAGTGCGTTGAGCGGGGGCGATTTCGATACGCAGTATTTT. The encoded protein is CSALSGGDFDTQYF.

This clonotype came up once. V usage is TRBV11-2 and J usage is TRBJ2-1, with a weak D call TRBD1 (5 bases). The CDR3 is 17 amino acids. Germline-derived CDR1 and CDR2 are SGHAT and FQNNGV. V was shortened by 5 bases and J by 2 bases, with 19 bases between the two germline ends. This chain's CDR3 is CASSKRGSNLAYNEQFF. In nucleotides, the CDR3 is TGTGCCAGCAGCAAAAGGGGCAGTAACCTAGCCTACAATGAGCAGTTCTTC.

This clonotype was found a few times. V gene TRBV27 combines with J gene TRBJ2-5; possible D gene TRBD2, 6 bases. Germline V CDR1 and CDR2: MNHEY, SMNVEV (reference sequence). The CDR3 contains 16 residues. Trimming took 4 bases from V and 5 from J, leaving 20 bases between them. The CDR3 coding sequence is TGTGCCAGCAGTTCAACGCCGGGCCCCGGAGGGGAGACCCAGTACTTC. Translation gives CASSSTPGPGGETQYF.

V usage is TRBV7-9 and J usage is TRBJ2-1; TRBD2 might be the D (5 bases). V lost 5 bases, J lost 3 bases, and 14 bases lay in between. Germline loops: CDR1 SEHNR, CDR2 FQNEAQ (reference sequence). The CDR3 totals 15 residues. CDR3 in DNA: TGTGCCAGCAGCCCCCTTCGAGGGAACTACAATGAGCAGTTCTTC. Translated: CASSPLRGNYNEQFF.

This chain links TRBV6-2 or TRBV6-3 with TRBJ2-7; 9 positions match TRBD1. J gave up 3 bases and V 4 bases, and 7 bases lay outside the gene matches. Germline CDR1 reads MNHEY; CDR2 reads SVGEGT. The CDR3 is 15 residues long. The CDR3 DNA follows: TGTGCCAGCAGTTCCCCGGGACAGGGCATCTACGAGCAGTACTTC. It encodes CASSSPGQGIYEQYF.

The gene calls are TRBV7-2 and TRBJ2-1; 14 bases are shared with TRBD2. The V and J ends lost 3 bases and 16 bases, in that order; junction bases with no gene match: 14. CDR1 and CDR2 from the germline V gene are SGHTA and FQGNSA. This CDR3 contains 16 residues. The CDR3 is CASSFMGGTSGRILFF. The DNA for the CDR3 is TGTGCCAGCAGCTTCATGGGGGGGACTAGCGGGAGAATATTATTCTTC.

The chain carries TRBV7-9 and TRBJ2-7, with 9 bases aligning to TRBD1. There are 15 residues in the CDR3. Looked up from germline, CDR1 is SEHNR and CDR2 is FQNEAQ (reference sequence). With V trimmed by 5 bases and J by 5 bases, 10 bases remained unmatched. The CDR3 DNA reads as TGTGCCAGCAGCAGAACCGGGACAGGGAACAACGAGCAGTACTTC. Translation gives CASSRTGTGNNEQYF.

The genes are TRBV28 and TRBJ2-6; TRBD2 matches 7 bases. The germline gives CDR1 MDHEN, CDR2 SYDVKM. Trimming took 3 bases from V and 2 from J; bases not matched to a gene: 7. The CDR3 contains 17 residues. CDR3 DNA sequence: TGTGCCAGCAGTTTTCCCGTGGGGGGGGCTGGGGCCAACGTCCTGACTTTC. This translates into CASSFPVGGAGANVLTF.

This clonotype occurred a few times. This CDR3 is CASTRVASGYNEQFF. The CDR3 DNA is TGTGCCAGCACCAGAGTGGCTAGCGGGTACAATGAGCAGTTCTTC. This chain connects TRBV7-2 to TRBJ2-1; TRBD2 agrees at 8 bases. CDR1 is SGHTA, CDR2 FQGNSA, per germline. Trimming removed 7 bases from V and 4 bases from J; junction bases left unmatched: 9. The CDR3 sequence is 15 residues long.

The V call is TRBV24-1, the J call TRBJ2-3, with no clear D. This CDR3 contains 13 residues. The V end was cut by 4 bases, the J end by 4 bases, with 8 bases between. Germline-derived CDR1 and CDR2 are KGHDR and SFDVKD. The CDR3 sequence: CATSDGAPDTQYF. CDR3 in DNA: TGTGCCACCAGTGACGGAGCGCCAGATACGCAGTATTTT.

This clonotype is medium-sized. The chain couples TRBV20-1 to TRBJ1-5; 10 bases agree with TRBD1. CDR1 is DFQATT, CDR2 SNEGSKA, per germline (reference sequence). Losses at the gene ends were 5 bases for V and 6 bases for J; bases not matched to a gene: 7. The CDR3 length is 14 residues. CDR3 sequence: CSAEDRGFGQPQHF. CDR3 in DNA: TGCAGTGCTGAGGACAGGGGGTTTGGTCAGCCCCAGCATTTT.

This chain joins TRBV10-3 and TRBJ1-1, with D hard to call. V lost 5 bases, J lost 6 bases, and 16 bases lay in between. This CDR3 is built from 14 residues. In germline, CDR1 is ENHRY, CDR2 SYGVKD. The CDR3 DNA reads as TGTGCCATCAGTACTAACCGACCGACGGCTGAAGCTTTCTTT. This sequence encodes CAISTNRPTAEAFF.

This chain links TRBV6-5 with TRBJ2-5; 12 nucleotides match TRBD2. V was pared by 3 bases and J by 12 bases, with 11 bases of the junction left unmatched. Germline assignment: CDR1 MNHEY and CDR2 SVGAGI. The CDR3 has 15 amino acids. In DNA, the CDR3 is TGTGCCAGCAGTTATTACAGGGCTAGCGGGAGGGCTGAGTACTTC. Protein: CASSYYRASGRAEYF.

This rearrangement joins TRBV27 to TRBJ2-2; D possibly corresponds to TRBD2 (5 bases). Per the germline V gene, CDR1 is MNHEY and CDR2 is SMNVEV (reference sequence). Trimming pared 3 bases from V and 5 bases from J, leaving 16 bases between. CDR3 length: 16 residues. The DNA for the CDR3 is TGTGCCAGCAGTTTTACTCTCCGGTCGGGAACCGGGGAGCTGTTTTTT. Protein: CASSFTLRSGTGELFF.

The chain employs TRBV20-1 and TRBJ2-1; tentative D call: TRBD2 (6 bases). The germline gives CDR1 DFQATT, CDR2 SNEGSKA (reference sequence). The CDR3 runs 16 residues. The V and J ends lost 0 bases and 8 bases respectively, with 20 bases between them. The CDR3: CSARDPLTGVGDEQFF. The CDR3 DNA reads TGCAGTGCTAGAGACCCCCTAACGGGAGTTGGCGATGAGCAGTTCTTC.

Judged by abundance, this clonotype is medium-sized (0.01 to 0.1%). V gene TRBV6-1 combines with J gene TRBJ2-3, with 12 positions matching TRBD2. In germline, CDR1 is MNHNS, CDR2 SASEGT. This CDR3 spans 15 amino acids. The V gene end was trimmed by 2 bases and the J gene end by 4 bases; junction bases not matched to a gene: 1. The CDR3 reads CASSELAGGPDTQYF. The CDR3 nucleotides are TGTGCCAGCAGTGAACTAGCGGGAGGGCCAGATACGCAGTATTTT.

CDR3 residues: CSAYTGTGRQPQHF. The CDR3 DNA reads as TGCAGTGCGTACACCGGGACAGGAAGGCAGCCCCAGCATTTT. The chain employs TRBV20-1 and TRBJ1-5; TRBD1 matches at 8 bases. This CDR3 contains 14 residues. Trimming removed 6 bases from V and 7 bases from J; junction bases left unmatched: 11. Germline-derived CDR1 and CDR2 are DFQATT and SNEGSKA (reference sequence).

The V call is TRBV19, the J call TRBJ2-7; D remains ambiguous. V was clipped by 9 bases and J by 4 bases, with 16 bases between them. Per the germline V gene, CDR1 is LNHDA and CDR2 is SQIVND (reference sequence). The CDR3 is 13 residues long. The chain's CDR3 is CASGSTTFYEQYF. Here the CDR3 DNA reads TGTGCCAGCGGGTCCACCACTTTTTACGAGCAGTACTTC. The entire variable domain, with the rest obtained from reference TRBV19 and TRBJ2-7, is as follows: DGGITQSPKYLFRKEGQNVTLSCEQNLNHDAMYWYRQDPGQGLRLIYYSQIVNDFQKGDIAEGYSVSREKKESFPLTVTSAQKNPTAFYLCASGSTTFYEQYFGPGTRLTVT.

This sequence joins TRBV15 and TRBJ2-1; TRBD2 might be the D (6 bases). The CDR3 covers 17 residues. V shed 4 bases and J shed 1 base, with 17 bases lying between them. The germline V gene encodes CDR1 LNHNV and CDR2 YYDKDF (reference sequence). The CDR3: CATSTDWESGSYNEQFF. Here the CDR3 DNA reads TGTGCCACCAGCACCGACTGGGAAAGCGGGTCCTACAATGAGCAGTTCTTC.

The CDR3: CASSLAWRGAKNEQYF. The CDR3 DNA sequence: TGTGCCAGCAGCTTAGCTTGGCGGGGGGCGAAGAACGAGCAGTACTTC. The V and J genes are TRBV7-9 and TRBJ2-7, with TRBD2 identical over 8 bases. The CDR3 sequence is 16 residues long. Germline V gene lookup returns CDR1 SEHNR and CDR2 FQNEAQ (reference sequence). Trimming took 0 bases from V and 5 from J; bases not matched to a gene: 9.

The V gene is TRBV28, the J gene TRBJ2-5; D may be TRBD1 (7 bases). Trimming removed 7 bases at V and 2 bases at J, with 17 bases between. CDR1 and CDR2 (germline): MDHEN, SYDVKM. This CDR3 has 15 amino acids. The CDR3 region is CASTYTAGQQETQYF. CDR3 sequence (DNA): TGTGCCAGCACCTACACCGCGGGACAGCAAGAGACCCAGTACTTC.